The present TCR beta chain was sequenced within a study of cytomegalovirus exposure and HLA in healthy donors. Overall study context: Among 150 million to 200 million T cells, an earlier analysis found 117 million unique TCR beta sequences. General study findings and limits: In a later analysis, TCR beta V- and J-gene trimming was associated with a missense DCLRE1C variant. Per a later analysis, HLA-associated TCR beta chains showed more clonal expansion than other, equally common TCR beta chains.

CDR3 length equals 14 residues. From germline, CDR1 is LNHDA and CDR2 SQIVND (reference sequence). The V and J ends lost 8 bases and 0 bases, in that order; junction bases with no gene match: 1. Each donor's status was that of a healthy bone marrow donor. PCR was performed using 60 Vbeta and 13 Jbeta primers. Sequenced by immunoSEQ multiplex PCR; TCRdb stores in-frame clones only, minus some. This sample has 150,000 to 200,000 clones; over 75% occur once, and the top ten carry about 1.9%. Remarks on this clone: The antigen is undetermined.

This receptor was identified in a woman younger than 30 in good health and CMV-seronegative. Sequences were obtained from PBMCs. The V call is TRBV19, the J call TRBJ2-3; the match to TRBD2 covers 11 bases. The CDR3 bases are TGTGCCAGTGCTAGCGGGAGGAGCACAGATACGCAGTATTTT. This gives the protein CASASGRSTDTQYF.